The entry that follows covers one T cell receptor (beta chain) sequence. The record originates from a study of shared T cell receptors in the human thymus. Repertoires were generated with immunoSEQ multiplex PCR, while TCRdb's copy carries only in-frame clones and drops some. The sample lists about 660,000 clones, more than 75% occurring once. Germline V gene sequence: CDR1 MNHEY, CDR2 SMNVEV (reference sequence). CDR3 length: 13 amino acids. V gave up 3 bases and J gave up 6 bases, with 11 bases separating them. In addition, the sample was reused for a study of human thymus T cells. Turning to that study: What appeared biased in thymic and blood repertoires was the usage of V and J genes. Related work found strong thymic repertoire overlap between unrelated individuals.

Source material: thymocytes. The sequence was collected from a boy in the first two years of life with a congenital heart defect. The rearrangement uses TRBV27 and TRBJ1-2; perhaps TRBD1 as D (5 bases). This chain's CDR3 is CASSFSGADGYTF. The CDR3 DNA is TGTGCCAGCAGTTTTAGTGGGGCGGATGGCTACACCTTC.